This entry concerns a single TCR beta chain. This same CDR3 is encoded by further DNA sequences in the sample. The data stem from a study of blood T cell repertoires in COVID-19. Assay used: immunoSEQ multiplex PCR; TCRdb lists only in-frame clones, some missing. This table holds some 300,000 clones, around 90% found once. Source material: peripheral blood. This receptor was taken from a man between 65 and 80 years old with acute or convalescent COVID-19.

CDR3 loop: CASSISGGAEETQYF. In nucleotides, the CDR3 is TGCGCCAGCAGCATAAGCGGGGGGGCCGAGGAGACCCAGTACTTC. The V call is TRBV5-1, the J call TRBJ2-5; TRBD2 aligns across 10 bases. The CDR3 is 15 amino acids. Losses at the gene ends were 4 bases for V and 5 bases for J; bases not matched to a gene: 8. Looked up from germline, CDR1 is SGHRS and CDR2 is YFSETQ.